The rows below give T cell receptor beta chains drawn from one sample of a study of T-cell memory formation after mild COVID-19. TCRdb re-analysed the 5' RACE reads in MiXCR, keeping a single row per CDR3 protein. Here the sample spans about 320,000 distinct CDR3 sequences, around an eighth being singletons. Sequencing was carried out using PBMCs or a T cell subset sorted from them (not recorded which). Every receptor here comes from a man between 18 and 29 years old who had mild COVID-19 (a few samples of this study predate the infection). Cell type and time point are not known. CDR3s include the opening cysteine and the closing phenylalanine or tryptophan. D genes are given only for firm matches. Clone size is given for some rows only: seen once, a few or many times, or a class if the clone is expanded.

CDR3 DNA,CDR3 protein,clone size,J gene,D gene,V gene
TGCGCCAGCAGCCAAGAAGGAGGGGGGGCCGTCGAGACCCAGTACTTC,CASSQEGGGAVETQYF,many,TRBJ2-5,.,TRBV4-3
TGTGCCAGCAGCTTGGAACACCTTAAGACTGAAGCTTTCTTT,CASSLEHLKTEAFF,.,TRBJ1-1,.,TRBV5-8
TGTGCCAGCAGCTCGCGGGACACCGTAGAGCAGTTCTTC,CASSSRDTVEQFF,.,TRBJ2-1,.,TRBV11-3
TGTGCCACCAGCAGAGACGGACAGTACAATGAGCAGTTCTTC,CATSRDGQYNEQFF,.,TRBJ2-1,.,TRBV15
TGCGCCAGCAGCCAAGAAGTGACAGGCTACTATGGCTACACCTTC,CASSQEVTGYYGYTF,.,TRBJ1-2,.,TRBV4-3
TGTGCCAGCAGTTACTCGAGTTCTAGGGAGCTGTTTTTT,CASSYSSSRELFF,few,TRBJ2-2,.,TRBV6-2/TRBV6-3
TGCAGTGCTCCCCGGGCGGACAGGGGCGCTGAAGCTTTCTTT,CSAPRADRGAEAFF,.,TRBJ1-1,TRBD1,TRBV20-1
TGCGCCAGCAGTGAGACTAGCGGGGGGATAGATACGCAGTATTTT,CASSETSGGIDTQYF,.,TRBJ2-3,TRBD2,TRBV10-1
TGTGCCACCAGCAGTTTCTTGTCCGGCGAAGGCTACACCTTC,CATSSFLSGEGYTF,.,TRBJ1-2,.,TRBV15
TGTGCCAGCAGTGTCCGGACAGGAGGTAATCAGCCCCAGCATTTT,CASSVRTGGNQPQHF,many,TRBJ1-5,TRBD1,TRBV2
TGTGCCAGCAGCCCCTGGATTTCGACCCGTTCGGTGCAGTTCTTC,CASSPWISTRSVQFF,.,TRBJ2-1,.,TRBV7-2
TGCGCCAGCAGCGGGACTAGCAGCACAGATACGCAGTATTTT,CASSGTSSTDTQYF,.,TRBJ2-3,TRBD2,TRBV5-1
TGTGCCAGCAGCTTGGGGATTCCGGGTCCCAACACTGAAGCTTTCTTT,CASSLGIPGPNTEAFF,.,TRBJ1-1,.,TRBV7-6
TGTGCCAGCAGTCCTTCCGCCGGGACTAGCCGAGATACGCAGTATTTT,CASSPSAGTSRDTQYF,many,TRBJ2-3,TRBD2,TRBV11-2
TGTGCCTGGAGTGTACGCAGGGCAGATACGCAGTATTTT,CAWSVRRADTQYF,.,TRBJ2-3,.,TRBV30
TGTGCCAGCAGTTCCAAGGACCTGAACCCTCTAAAAGGACCCCAGCATTTT,CASSSKDLNPLKGPQHF,few,TRBJ1-5,.,TRBV28
TGCGCCAGCAGCCAAGATAGATCGGGAGAGCGTGGCTACACCTTC,CASSQDRSGERGYTF,many,TRBJ1-2,.,TRBV4-3
TGTGCCAGCAGTCCTGCCGGGACAGGGGACTACGAGCAGTACTTC,CASSPAGTGDYEQYF,.,TRBJ2-7,TRBD1,TRBV6-5
TGTGCCAGCAGTGCGACGAGGGACAGGGTTTTCTTT,CASSATRDRVFF,few,TRBJ1-1,TRBD1,TRBV27
TGTGCCAGCAGTGGGACTAGCGGACCCGTCGATACGCAGTATTTT,CASSGTSGPVDTQYF,.,TRBJ2-3,TRBD2,TRBV12-3/TRBV12-4
TGTGCCAGCGGTCAAGAGACCCAGTACTTC,CASGQETQYF,many,TRBJ2-5,.,TRBV25-1
TGCGCCAGCAGCCATGCCCGGGGAGGGGATTTGGGTGAAAAACTGTTTTTT,CASSHARGGDLGEKLFF,.,TRBJ1-4,.,TRBV4-1
TGTGCCAGCAGCACCTACAGGGTCCGGGACACTGAAGCTTTCTTT,CASSTYRVRDTEAFF,few,TRBJ1-1,.,TRBV7-9
TGTGCCAGCAGCCGGGGGATTGGGGACACCGGGGAGCTGTTTTTT,CASSRGIGDTGELFF,.,TRBJ2-2,.,TRBV9
TGCGCCAGCAGCCAAGATGACGGCCTGGCTAGCACAGATACGCAGTATTTT,CASSQDDGLASTDTQYF,.,TRBJ2-3,.,TRBV4-1
TGTGCCAGCAGTGAAGGCGGAATGCATAATTCACCCCTCCACTTT,CASSEGGMHNSPLHF,.,TRBJ1-6,.,TRBV25-1
TGTGCCAGCAGCTTGGTACTAGCGGGGGGGCCGAGACCAAATGAGCAGTTCTTC,CASSLVLAGGPRPNEQFF,few,TRBJ2-1,TRBD2,TRBV5-6
TGTGCCAGCAGACGGGGGGCTTTTGAAGCTTTCTTT,CASRRGAFEAFF,.,TRBJ1-1,.,TRBV27
TGTGCCAGCAAAGCCGGCTCGGAGACCCAGTACTTC,CASKAGSETQYF,.,TRBJ2-5,.,TRBV3-1
TGTGCCAGCAGTGAACACGGTTCCGAAGAGACCCAGTACTTC,CASSEHGSEETQYF,.,TRBJ2-5,.,TRBV6-1
TGTGCCACCAGCAGAACCACCCAAGAGACCCAGTACTTC,CATSRTTQETQYF,few,TRBJ2-5,.,TRBV15
TGCAGTGCTAGCGGGGGGTACGAGCAGTACTTC,CSASGGYEQYF,few,TRBJ2-7,TRBD2,TRBV20-1
TGTGCCAGCAGCCAACTGAGCGGGGGGCCATCCGATACGCAGTATTTT,CASSQLSGGPSDTQYF,many,TRBJ2-3,TRBD2,TRBV4-2
TGTGCCAGCAGTTTCTATTGGCAGGGCGACTCACCCCTCCACTTT,CASSFYWQGDSPLHF,.,TRBJ1-6,.,TRBV27
TGTGCCAGCAGTACACGGTTTAACACCGGGGAGCTGTTTTTT,CASSTRFNTGELFF,.,TRBJ2-2,.,TRBV7-9
TGCGCCAGCAGCCAAGATGGAGGGTTCGGTCAGCCCCAGCATTTT,CASSQDGGFGQPQHF,.,TRBJ1-5,.,TRBV4-1
TGTGCCAGCAGCTTAGGCGGAGGGCCCCTCCACTTT,CASSLGGGPLHF,.,TRBJ1-6,.,TRBV11-2
TGTGCCATCAACCCCGACAGCACCGGGGAGCTGTTTTTT,CAINPDSTGELFF,few,TRBJ2-2,.,TRBV10-3
TGTGCCAGCAGCCTCAGGGGGCTTACTGAAGCTTTCTTT,CASSLRGLTEAFF,few,TRBJ1-1,TRBD1,TRBV9
TGTGCCAGCAGCGAGTTTGGGGTCGCTAGCAATCAGCCCCAGCATTTT,CASSEFGVASNQPQHF,few,TRBJ1-5,.,TRBV7-6
TGTGCCAGCAGTTCCTCGTGGGTGTCTGGGTTAGATACGCAGTATTTT,CASSSSWVSGLDTQYF,few,TRBJ2-3,.,TRBV5-4
TGTGCCAGCAGCCAAGAGGTCCTCTCTAAGGCTTTCTTT,CASSQEVLSKAFF,.,TRBJ1-1,.,TRBV4-2
TGCAGTGCTAGGATTTCGGAGCAGGGCGACTACAATGAGCAGTTCTTC,CSARISEQGDYNEQFF,.,TRBJ2-1,.,TRBV20-1